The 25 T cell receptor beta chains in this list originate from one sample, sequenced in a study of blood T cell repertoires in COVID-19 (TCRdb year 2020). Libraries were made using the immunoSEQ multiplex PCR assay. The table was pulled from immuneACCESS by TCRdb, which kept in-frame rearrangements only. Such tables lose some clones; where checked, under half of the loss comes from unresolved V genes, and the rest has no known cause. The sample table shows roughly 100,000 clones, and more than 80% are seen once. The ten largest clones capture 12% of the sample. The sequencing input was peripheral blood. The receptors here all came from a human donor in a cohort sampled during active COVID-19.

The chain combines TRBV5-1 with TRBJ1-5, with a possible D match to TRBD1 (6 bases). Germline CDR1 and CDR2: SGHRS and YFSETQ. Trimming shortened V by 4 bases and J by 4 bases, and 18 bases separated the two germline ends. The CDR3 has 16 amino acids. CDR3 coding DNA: TGCGCCAGCAGCCCGACCGGGACACCAGGGAATCAGCCCCAGCATTTT. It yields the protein CASSPTGTPGNQPQHF. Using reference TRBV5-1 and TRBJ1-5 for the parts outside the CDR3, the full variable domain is KAGVTQTPRYLIKTRGQQVTLSCSPISGHRSVSWYQQTPGQGLQFLFEYFSETQRNKGNFPGRFSGRQFSNSRSEMNVSTLELGDSALYLCASSPTGTPGNQPQHFGDGTRLSIL.

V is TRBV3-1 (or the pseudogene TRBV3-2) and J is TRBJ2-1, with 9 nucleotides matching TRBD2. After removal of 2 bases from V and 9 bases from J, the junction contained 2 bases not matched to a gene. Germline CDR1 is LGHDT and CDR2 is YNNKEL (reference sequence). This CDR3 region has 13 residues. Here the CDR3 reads CASSQTRGGEQFF. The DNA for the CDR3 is TGTGCCAGCAGCCAAACGCGGGGGGGTGAGCAGTTCTTC.

The CDR3 here is CASSFPQGGRTYEQYF. The CDR3 DNA is TGTGCCAGCAGCTTTCCACAGGGAGGGAGAACCTACGAGCAGTACTTC. The chain couples TRBV5-6 to TRBJ2-7; TRBD2 might be the D (7 bases). The CDR3 is 16 residues long. Germline CDR1 and CDR2: SGHDT and YYEEEE. The V and J ends lost 2 bases and 2 bases respectively, with 17 bases between them.

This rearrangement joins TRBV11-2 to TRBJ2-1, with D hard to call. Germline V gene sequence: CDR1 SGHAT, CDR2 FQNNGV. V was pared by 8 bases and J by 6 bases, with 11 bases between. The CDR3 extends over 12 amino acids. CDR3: CASGAVVNEQFF. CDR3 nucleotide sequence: TGTGCCAGCGGCGCGGTGGTCAATGAGCAGTTCTTC.

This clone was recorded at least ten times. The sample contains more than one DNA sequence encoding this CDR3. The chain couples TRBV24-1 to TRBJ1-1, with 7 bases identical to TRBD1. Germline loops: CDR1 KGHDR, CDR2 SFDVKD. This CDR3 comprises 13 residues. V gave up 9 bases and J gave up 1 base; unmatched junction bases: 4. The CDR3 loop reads CATRDRSNTEAFF. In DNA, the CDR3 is TGTGCCACCCGGGACAGATCGAACACTGAAGCTTTCTTT.

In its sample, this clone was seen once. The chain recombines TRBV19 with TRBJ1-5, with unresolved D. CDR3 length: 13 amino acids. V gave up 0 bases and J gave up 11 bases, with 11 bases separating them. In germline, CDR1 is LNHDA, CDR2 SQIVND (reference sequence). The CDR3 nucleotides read TGTGCCAGTAGTATAGAAATAGGAGGGACCCAGCATTTT. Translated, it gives CASSIEIGGTQHF.

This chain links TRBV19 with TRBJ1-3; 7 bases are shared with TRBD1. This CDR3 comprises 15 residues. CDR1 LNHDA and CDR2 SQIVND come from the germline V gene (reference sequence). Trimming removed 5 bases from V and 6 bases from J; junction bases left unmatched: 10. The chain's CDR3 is CASSVQGGLENTIYF. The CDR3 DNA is TGTGCCAGTAGTGTTCAGGGGGGTTTAGAAAACACCATATATTTT.

The CDR3 nucleotides read TGTGCCAGCAGCTTGGCGAACTCAGGATCCTACGAGCAGTACTTC. It codes for CASSLANSGSYEQYF. The chain joins TRBV5-8 to TRBJ2-7; D is ambiguous. Per the germline V gene, CDR1 is SGHTS and CDR2 is YDEGEE. The CDR3 runs to 15 residues. Trimming pared 0 bases from V and 1 base from J, leaving 11 bases between.

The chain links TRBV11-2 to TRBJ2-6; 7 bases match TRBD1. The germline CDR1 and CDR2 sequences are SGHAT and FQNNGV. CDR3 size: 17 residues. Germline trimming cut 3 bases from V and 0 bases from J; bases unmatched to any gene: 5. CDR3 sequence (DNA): TGTGCCAGCAGCTTGGAGACAGGGAACTCTGGGGCCAACGTCCTGACTTTC. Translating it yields CASSLETGNSGANVLTF.

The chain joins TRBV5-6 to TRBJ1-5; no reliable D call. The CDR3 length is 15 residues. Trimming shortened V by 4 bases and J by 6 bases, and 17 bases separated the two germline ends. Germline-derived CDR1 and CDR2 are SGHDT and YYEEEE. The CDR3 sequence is CASSTDGGFGQPQHF. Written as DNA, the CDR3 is TGTGCCAGCAGCACCGATGGAGGGTTCGGTCAGCCCCAGCATTTT.

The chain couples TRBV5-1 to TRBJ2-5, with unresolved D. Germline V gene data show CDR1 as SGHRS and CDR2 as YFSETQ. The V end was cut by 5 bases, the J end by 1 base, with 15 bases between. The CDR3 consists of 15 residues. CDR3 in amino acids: CASSHMSTSQETQYF. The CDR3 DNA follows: TGCGCCAGCAGTCACATGTCGACAAGCCAAGAGACCCAGTACTTC.

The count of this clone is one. The DNA for the CDR3 is TGTGCCATCAGGGGGACTAGGGTGGGTCTGGAGCAGTACTTC. Translated: CAIRGTRVGLEQYF. The J gene is TRBJ2-7, the V gene TRBV10-3, with 8 bases fitting TRBD2. From germline, CDR1 is ENHRY and CDR2 SYGVKD. The V gene end was trimmed by 6 bases and the J gene end by 7 bases; junction bases not matched to a gene: 11. The CDR3 covers 14 residues.

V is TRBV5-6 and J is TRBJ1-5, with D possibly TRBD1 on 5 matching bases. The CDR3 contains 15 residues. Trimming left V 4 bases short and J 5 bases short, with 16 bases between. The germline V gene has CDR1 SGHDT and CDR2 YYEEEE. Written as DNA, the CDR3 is TGTGCCAGCAGCCCCGCTCCAGGCAGGGATCAGCCCCAGCATTTT. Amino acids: CASSPAPGRDQPQHF.

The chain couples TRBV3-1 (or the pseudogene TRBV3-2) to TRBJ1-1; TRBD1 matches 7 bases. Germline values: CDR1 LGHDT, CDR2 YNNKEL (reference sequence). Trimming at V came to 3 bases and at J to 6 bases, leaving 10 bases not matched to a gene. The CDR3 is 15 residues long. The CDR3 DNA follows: TGTGCCAGCAGCCATCCGACAGGGCGGGGGGCTGAAGCTTTCTTT. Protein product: CASSHPTGRGAEAFF.

In nucleotides, the CDR3 is TGTGCCACCAGCAGCTGGACAGGGCATCACACAGATACGCAGTATTTT. The encoded protein is CATSSWTGHHTDTQYF. This chain connects TRBV15 to TRBJ2-3; 8 positions agree with TRBD1. Germline CDR1 LNHNV, CDR2 YYDKDF (reference sequence). This CDR3 spans 16 amino acids. The V gene end was trimmed by 3 bases and the J gene end by 2 bases; junction bases not matched to a gene: 7.

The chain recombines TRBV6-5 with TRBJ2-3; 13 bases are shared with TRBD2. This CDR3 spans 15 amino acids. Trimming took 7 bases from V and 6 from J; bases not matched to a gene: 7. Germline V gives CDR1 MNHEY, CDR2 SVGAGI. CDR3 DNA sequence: TGTGCCAGCACACTAGCGGGGGGGCCAACGGATACGCAGTATTTT. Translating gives CASTLAGGPTDTQYF.

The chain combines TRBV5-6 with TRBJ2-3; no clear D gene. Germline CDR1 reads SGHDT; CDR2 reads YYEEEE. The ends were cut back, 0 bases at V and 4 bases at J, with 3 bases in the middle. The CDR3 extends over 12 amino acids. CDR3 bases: TGTGCCAGCAGCTTGGAGCCAGATACGCAGTATTTT. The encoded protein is CASSLEPDTQYF. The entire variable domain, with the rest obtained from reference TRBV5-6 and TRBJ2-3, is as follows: DAGVTQSPTHLIKTRGQQVTLRCSPKSGHDTVSWYQQALGQGPQFIFQYYEEEERQRGNFPDRFSGHQFPNYSSELNVNALLLGDSALYLCASSLEPDTQYFGPGTRLTVL.

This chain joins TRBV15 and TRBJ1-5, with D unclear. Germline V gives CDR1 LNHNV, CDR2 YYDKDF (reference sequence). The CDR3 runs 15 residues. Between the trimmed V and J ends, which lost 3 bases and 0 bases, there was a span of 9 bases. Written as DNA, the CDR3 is TGTGCCACCAGCAGCGGTCTCAATAGCAATCAGCCCCAGCATTTT. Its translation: CATSSGLNSNQPQHF.

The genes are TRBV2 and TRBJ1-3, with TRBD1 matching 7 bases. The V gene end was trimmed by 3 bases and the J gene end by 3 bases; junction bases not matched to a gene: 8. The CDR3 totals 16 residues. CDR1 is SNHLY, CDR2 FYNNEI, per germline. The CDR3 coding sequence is TGTGCCAGCAGTGAGCCCCGACAGGGCCTTGGAAACACCATATATTTT. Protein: CASSEPRQGLGNTIYF. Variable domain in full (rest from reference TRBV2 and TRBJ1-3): EPEVTQTPSHQVTQMGQEVILRCVPISNHLYFYWYRQILGQKVEFLVSFYNNEISEKSEIFDDQFSVERPDGSNFTLKIRSTKLEDSAMYFCASSEPRQGLGNTIYFGEGSWLTVV.

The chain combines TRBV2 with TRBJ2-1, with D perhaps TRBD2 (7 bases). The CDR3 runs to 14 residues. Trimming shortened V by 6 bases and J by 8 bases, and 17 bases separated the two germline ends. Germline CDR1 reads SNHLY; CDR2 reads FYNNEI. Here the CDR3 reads CASSSLGGGHEQFF. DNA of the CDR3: TGTGCCAGCAGCTCACTTGGGGGGGGGCATGAGCAGTTCTTC.

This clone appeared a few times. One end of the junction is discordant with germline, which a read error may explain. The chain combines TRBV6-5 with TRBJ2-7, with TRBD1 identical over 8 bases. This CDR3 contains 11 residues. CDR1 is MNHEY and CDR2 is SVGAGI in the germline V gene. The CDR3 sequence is CASSLQGVWDF. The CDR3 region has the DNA TGTGCCAGCAGTCTACAGGGGGTGTGGGACTTC.

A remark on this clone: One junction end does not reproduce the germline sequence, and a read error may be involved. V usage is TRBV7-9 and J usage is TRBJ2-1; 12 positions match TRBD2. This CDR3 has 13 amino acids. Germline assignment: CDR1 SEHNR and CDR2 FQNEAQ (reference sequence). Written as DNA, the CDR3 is TGTGCCAGCAGCCCTAGACTAGCGGGGGCACCAGTCTTC. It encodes CASSPRLAGAPVF.

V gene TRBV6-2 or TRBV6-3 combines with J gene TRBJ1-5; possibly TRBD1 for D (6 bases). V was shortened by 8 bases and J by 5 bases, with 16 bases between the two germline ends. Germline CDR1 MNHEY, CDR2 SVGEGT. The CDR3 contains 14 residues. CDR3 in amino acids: CASRRGGSYQPQHF. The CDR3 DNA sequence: TGTGCCAGCCGCCGGGGGGGCTCTTATCAGCCCCAGCATTTT.

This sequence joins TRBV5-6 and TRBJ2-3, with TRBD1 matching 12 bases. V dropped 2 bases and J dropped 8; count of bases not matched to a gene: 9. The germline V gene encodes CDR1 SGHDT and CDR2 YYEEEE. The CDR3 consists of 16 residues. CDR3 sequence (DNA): TGTGCCAGCAGCTTTGCCCCGGGACAGGGGGCCGGTACGCAGTATTTT. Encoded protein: CASSFAPGQGAGTQYF. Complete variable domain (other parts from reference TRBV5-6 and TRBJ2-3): DAGVTQSPTHLIKTRGQQVTLRCSPKSGHDTVSWYQQALGQGPQFIFQYYEEEERQRGNFPDRFSGHQFPNYSSELNVNALLLGDSALYLCASSFAPGQGAGTQYFGPGTRLTVL.

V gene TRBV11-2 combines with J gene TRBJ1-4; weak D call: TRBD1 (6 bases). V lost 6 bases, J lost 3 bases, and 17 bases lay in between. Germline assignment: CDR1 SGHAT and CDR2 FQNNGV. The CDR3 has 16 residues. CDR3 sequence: CASSSQGFGSNEKLFF. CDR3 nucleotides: TGTGCCAGCAGTTCACAGGGTTTTGGGTCTAATGAAAAACTGTTTTTT.